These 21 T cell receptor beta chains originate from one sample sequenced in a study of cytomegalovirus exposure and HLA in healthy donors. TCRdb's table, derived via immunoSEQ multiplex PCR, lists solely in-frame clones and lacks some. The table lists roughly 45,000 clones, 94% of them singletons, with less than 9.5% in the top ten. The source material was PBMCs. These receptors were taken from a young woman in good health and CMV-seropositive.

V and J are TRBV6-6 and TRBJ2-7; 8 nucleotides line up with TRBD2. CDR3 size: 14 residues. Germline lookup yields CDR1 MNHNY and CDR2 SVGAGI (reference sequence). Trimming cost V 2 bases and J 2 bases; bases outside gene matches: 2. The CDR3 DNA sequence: TGTGCCAGCAGTTACCTAGCGGGCGCCTACGAGCAGTACTTC. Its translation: CASSYLAGAYEQYF.

CDR3 sequence: CASSRGIEQYF. CDR3 sequence (DNA): TGTGCCAGCAGCAGGGGAATCGAGCAGTACTTC. This rearrangement joins TRBV27 to TRBJ2-7; a possible D gene is TRBD1 (6 bases). V lost 6 bases and J lost 6, with 9 bases in between. CDR3 length: 11 amino acids. Germline-derived CDR1 and CDR2 are MNHEY and SMNVEV (reference sequence).

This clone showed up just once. The CDR3 DNA sequence: TGTGCCAGCAGCCAAAGGTCGGACACCAACTATGGCTACACCTTC. It codes for CASSQRSDTNYGYTF. The chain couples TRBV14 to TRBJ1-2; tentatively, D is TRBD1 (5 bases). The germline V and J ends were trimmed by 2 bases and 2 bases, with 12 bases remaining between them. The CDR3 has 15 residues. Germline V CDR1 and CDR2: SGHDN, FVKESK.

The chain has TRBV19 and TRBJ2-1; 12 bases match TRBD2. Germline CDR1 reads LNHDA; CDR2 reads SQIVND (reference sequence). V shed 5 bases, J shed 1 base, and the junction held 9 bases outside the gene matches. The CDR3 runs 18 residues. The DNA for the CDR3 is TGTGCCAGTAGTCCGACTAGCGGGAGCTTAAATTCCTACAATGAGCAGTTCTTC. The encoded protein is CASSPTSGSLNSYNEQFF.

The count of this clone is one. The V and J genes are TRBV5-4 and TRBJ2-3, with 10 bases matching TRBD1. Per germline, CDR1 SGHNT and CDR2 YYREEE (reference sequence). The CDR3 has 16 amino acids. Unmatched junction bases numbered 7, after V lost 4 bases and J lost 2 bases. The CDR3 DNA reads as TGTGCCAGCAGCGTACCGGGACAGGGGCTCACAGATACGCAGTATTTT. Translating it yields CASSVPGQGLTDTQYF. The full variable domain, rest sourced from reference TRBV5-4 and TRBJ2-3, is ETGVTQSPTHLIKTRGQQVTLRCSSQSGHNTVSWYQQALGQGPQFIFQYYREEENGRGNFPPRFSGLQFPNYSSELNVNALELDDSALYLCASSVPGQGLTDTQYFGPGTRLTVL.

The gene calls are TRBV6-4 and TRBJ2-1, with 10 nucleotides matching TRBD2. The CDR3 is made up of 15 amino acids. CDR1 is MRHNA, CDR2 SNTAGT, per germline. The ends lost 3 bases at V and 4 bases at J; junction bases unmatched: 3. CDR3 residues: CASSESGREYNEQFF. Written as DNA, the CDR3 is TGTGCCAGCAGTGAGAGCGGGAGGGAATACAATGAGCAGTTCTTC.

The CDR3 reads CASSRLAGEIYEQYF. The CDR3 nucleotides read TGTGCCAGCAGCCGACTAGCGGGAGAAATCTACGAGCAGTACTTC. V and J are TRBV7-2 and TRBJ2-7; 12 bases map to TRBD2. Germline V gene lookup returns CDR1 SGHTA and CDR2 FQGNSA. V lost 5 bases and J lost 3; bases outside the gene matches: 5. The CDR3 covers 15 residues.

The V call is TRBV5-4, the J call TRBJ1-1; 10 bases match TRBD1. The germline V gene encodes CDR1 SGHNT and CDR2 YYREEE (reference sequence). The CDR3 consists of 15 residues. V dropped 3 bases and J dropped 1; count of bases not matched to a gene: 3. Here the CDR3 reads CASSSRTGGNTEAFF. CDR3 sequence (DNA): TGTGCCAGCAGCTCAAGGACAGGGGGGAACACTGAAGCTTTCTTT.

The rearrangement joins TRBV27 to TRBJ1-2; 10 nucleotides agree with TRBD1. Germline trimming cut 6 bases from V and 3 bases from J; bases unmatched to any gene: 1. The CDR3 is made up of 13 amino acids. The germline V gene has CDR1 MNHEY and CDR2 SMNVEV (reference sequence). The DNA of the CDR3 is TGTGCCAGCAGGACAGGGGGCGACTATGGCTACACCTTC. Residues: CASRTGGDYGYTF.

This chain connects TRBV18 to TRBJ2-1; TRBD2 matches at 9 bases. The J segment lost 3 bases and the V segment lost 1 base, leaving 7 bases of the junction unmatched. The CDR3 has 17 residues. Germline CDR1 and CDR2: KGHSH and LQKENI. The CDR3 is CASSPRVAGEIYNEQFF. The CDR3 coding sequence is TGTGCCAGCTCACCACGGGTAGCGGGAGAGATCTACAATGAGCAGTTCTTC.

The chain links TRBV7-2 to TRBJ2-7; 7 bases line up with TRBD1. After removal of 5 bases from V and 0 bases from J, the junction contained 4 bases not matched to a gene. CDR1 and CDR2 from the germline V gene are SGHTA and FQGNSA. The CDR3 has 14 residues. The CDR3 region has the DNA TGTGCCAGCAGCCGCTGGGACAGCTCCTACGAGCAGTACTTC. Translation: CASSRWDSSYEQYF.

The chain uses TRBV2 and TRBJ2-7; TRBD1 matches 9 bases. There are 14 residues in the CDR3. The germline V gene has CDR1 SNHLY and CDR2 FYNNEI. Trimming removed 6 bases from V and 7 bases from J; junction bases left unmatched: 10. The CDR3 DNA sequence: TGTGCCAGCAGACCGACGACAGGGGGAGTTGAGCAGTACTTC. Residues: CASRPTTGGVEQYF.

The CDR3 sequence is CASSLVFQETQYF. Written as DNA, the CDR3 is TGCGCCAGCAGCTTGGTCTTCCAAGAGACCCAGTACTTC. The V gene is TRBV5-1, the J gene TRBJ2-5; D remains ambiguous. CDR1 SGHRS and CDR2 YFSETQ come from the germline V gene. The CDR3 extends over 13 amino acids. The V end lost 0 bases, the J end lost 1 base, and 4 bases lay between the germline ends. The complete variable domain, with remaining parts taken from reference TRBV5-1 and TRBJ2-5, reads KAGVTQTPRYLIKTRGQQVTLSCSPISGHRSVSWYQQTPGQGLQFLFEYFSETQRNKGNFPGRFSGRQFSNSRSEMNVSTLELGDSALYLCASSLVFQETQYFGPGTRLLVL.

CDR3 DNA: TGTGCCAGCAGCCTCTTAGGGAGTAGCGGGAGGGGTGAGCAGTTCTTC. Its protein is CASSLLGSSGRGEQFF. The V gene is TRBV13, the J gene TRBJ2-1, with 11 bases identical to TRBD2. The V gene end was trimmed by 5 bases and the J gene end by 9 bases; junction bases not matched to a gene: 12. Germline assignment: CDR1 PRHDT and CDR2 FYEKMQ (reference sequence). The CDR3 length is 16 residues.

CDR3 coding DNA: TGTGCCAGCAGCGAGACAGGCACCGCCTGGGAGACCCAGTACTTC. This encodes CASSETGTAWETQYF. The rearrangement joins TRBV9 to TRBJ2-5; perhaps TRBD1 as D (6 bases). Trimming shortened V by 3 bases and J by 5 bases, and 17 bases separated the two germline ends. This CDR3 spans 15 amino acids. In germline, CDR1 is SGDLS, CDR2 YYNGEE.

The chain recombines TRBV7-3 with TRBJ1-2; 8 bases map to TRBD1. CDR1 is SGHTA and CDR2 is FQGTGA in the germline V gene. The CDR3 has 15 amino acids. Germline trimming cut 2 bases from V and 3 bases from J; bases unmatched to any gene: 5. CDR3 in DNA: TGTGCCAGCAGCTTAGCCAGGGGGCCGTACTATGGCTACACCTTC. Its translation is CASSLARGPYYGYTF.

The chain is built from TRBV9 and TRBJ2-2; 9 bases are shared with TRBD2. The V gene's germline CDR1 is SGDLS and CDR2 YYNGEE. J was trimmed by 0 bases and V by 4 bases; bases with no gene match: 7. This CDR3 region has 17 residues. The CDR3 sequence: CASSSPSGNSNTGELFF. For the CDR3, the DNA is TGTGCCAGCAGCTCCCCTAGCGGGAACTCGAACACCGGGGAGCTGTTTTTT.

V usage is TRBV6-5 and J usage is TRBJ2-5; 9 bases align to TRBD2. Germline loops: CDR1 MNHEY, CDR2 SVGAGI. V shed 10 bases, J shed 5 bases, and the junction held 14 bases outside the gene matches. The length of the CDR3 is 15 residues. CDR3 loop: CATASGGHLGETQYF. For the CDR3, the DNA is TGTGCCACGGCCAGCGGGGGGCACCTCGGGGAGACCCAGTACTTC.

The CDR3: CAISDDGNRENIQYF. The CDR3 DNA is TGTGCCATCAGTGACGACGGAAACAGGGAAAACATTCAGTACTTC. The genes are TRBV10-3 and TRBJ2-4; D is perhaps TRBD1 (6 bases). The CDR3 consists of 15 residues. Trimming left V 3 bases short and J 5 bases short, with 14 bases between. The germline V gene encodes CDR1 ENHRY and CDR2 SYGVKD.

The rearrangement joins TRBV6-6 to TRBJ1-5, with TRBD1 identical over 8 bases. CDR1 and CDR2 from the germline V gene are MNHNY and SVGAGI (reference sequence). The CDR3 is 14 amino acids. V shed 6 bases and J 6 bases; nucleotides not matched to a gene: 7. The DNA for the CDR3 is TGTGCCAGCAGCCCAGACAGGGGCGCTCAGCCCCAGCATTTT. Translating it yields CASSPDRGAQPQHF.

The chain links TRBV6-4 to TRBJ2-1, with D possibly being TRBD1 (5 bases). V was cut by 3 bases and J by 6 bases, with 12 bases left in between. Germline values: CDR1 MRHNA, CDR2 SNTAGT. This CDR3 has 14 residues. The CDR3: CASSDSWGSNEQFF. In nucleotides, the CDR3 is TGTGCCAGCAGTGATTCTTGGGGCTCCAATGAGCAGTTCTTC.